The rows below give T cell receptor beta chains drawn from one sample of a study of TIL therapy for anti-PD-1-resistant metastatic lung cancer. Here immunoSEQ multiplex PCR was the method, and the copy in TCRdb shows in-frame clones only, minus some. Of tens of thousands of clones listed, around 80% are singletons. Sequences were derived from blood, sampled at baseline. The receptors originated from a man between 65 and 79 years old with non-small cell lung cancer. Both conserved end residues are part of each CDR3. Each record gives: J gene, D gene, clone size, V gene, CDR3 DNA, CDR3 protein. A D gene is named only where the DNA matches it firmly. Size tells how often a clone was seen (once, few, many) or the class of an expanded clone, and some rows leave it out.

TRBJ2-2	.	.	TRBV10-3	TGTGCCATCAGTGACAGGTCGAACACCGGGGAGCTGTTTTTT	CAISDRSNTGELFF
TRBJ1-6	.	.	TRBV27	TGTGCCAGCAGTTGGGAGTCGAATTCACCCCTCCACTTT	CASSWESNSPLHF
TRBJ2-1	TRBD1	.	TRBV19	TGTGCCAGTAGTCCGGGACAGGGGTTTAATGAGCAGTTCTTC	CASSPGQGFNEQFF
TRBJ1-2	TRBD1	.	TRBV30	TGTGCCTGGTTGGTGGAGACAGGGGCTTATGGCTACACCTTC	CAWLVETGAYGYTF
TRBJ2-5	TRBD1	.	TRBV7-2	TGTGCCAGCAGCCCAAACAGGGGGCAGGGGACCCAGTACTTC	CASSPNRGQGTQYF
TRBJ2-1	TRBD1	once	TRBV28	TGTGCCAGCAGTCCCGGGACAGGGCCCAATGAGCAGTTCTTC	CASSPGTGPNEQFF
TRBJ2-2	TRBD2	.	TRBV7-6	TGTGCCAGCAGCTTCCGGAAGGGGATACTAGCGGGAGGTCTGGGCACCGGGGAGCTGTTTTTT	CASSFRKGILAGGLGTGELFF
TRBJ1-5	.	.	TRBV7-8	TGTGCCAGCAGCTCTCAGGAGGGGGTGGGTCAGCCCCAGCATTTT	CASSSQEGVGQPQHF
TRBJ2-7	.	.	TRBV6-5	TGTGCCAGCAGTTACTCTACCGTCCCGTCCTACGAGCAGTACTTC	CASSYSTVPSYEQYF
TRBJ2-7	.	.	TRBV28	TGTGCCAGCAGTTTATTCGGGCAGGGGACCACCTACGAGCAGTACTTC	CASSLFGQGTTYEQYF
TRBJ2-7	TRBD1	.	TRBV11-3	TGTGCCAGCAGCTACCGGACAGGCTCCGATACGGAGCAGTACTTC	CASSYRTGSDTEQYF
TRBJ1-2	.	.	TRBV28	TGTGCCATCTCCGCTAACTATGGCTACACCTTC	CAISANYGYTF
TRBJ1-1	.	.	TRBV27	TGTGCCAGCAGAGAAAAGACGATGATGAACACTGAAGCTTTCTTT	CASREKTMMNTEAFF
TRBJ2-7	.	.	TRBV4-1	TGCGCCAGCAGCCAAGTAGGAGACGAGCAGTACTTC	CASSQVGDEQYF
TRBJ1-5	TRBD1	.	TRBV28	TGTGCCAGCAGTTTATACCTCCGCGGACAGGCCACCAATCAGCCCCAGCATTTT	CASSLYLRGQATNQPQHF
TRBJ2-1	TRBD2	.	TRBV7-2	TGTGCCAGCTCCTCGGCTAGCGGGGGAAATGAGCAGTTCTTC	CASSSASGGNEQFF
TRBJ2-1	TRBD2	.	TRBV15	TGTGCCACCAGCAGACCTAGCGGGACCTACAATGAGCAGTTCTTC	CATSRPSGTYNEQFF
TRBJ2-2	.	.	TRBV5-1	TGCGCCAGCAGCTCCCTGGATTCGAACACCGGGGAGCTGTTTTTT	CASSSLDSNTGELFF
TRBJ2-7	TRBD1	few	TRBV29-1	TGCAGCGTTGGTAGGGACAGCTACGAGCAGTACTTC	CSVGRDSYEQYF
TRBJ2-7	.	.	TRBV19	TGTGCCAGTAGTATTGTCCTGCGCACCTACGAGCAGTACTTC	CASSIVLRTYEQYF
TRBJ2-7	TRBD2	.	TRBV28	TGTGCCAGCACCTCCCAGGGACTAGCGGGCTACGAGCAGTACTTC	CASTSQGLAGYEQYF
TRBJ2-2	TRBD2	.	TRBV7-3	TGTGCCAGCAGCCCCGATTATGCGGGAGTTACCGGGGAGCTGTTTTTT	CASSPDYAGVTGELFF
TRBJ2-3	TRBD2	.	TRBV2	TGTGCCAGCAGGAGACTAGCGGGAGATACGCAGTATTTT	CASRRLAGDTQYF
TRBJ1-6	.	.	TRBV5-1	TGCGCCAGCAGCTTGGCCGAGGGTTCACCCCTCCACTTT	CASSLAEGSPLHF
TRBJ2-7	.	.	TRBV7-2	TGTGCCAGCAGCTCTACAGGAGGATCCTACGAGCAGTACTTC	CASSSTGGSYEQYF
TRBJ1-4	.	.	TRBV2	TGTGCCAGCAGCGGGGGAAACAGGCTTGGTAATGAAAAACTGTTTTTT	CASSGGNRLGNEKLFF
TRBJ2-7	TRBD2	.	TRBV27	TGTGCCAGCAGTCCGAGCGGGAGCGGCGAGCAGTACTTC	CASSPSGSGEQYF
TRBJ1-4	.	.	TRBV13	TGTGCCAGCAGCTTAGGGGGGGCTGGTGAAAAACTGTTTTTT	CASSLGGAGEKLFF
TRBJ1-2	TRBD1	few	TRBV11-2	TGTGCCAGCAGTAGACAGGGGAACCTCTATGGCTACACCTTC	CASSRQGNLYGYTF
TRBJ1-1	.	.	TRBV19	TGTGCCACCCGGTGGAAGAACACTGAAGCTTTCTTT	CATRWKNTEAFF
TRBJ2-1	TRBD2	.	TRBV7-9	TGTGCCAGCAGCACTAGCGGGAGGGCCGTCAATGAGCAGTTCTTC	CASSTSGRAVNEQFF
TRBJ2-7	.	.	TRBV6-6	TGTGCCAGCAGTTCCCCGTCGCCGCAAGAAGGCTACGAGCAGTACTTC	CASSSPSPQEGYEQYF
TRBJ2-1	.	.	TRBV19	TGTGCCAGTAGCGGGGACAATGAGCAGTTCTTC	CASSGDNEQFF
TRBJ1-1	.	.	TRBV6-5	TGTGCCAGCCGAAGACAGGAGATGAACACTGAAGCTTTCTTT	CASRRQEMNTEAFF
TRBJ1-6	.	large	TRBV5-1	TGCGCCAGCAGCCTGCGGGGGCTCGGGGATAATTCACCCCTCCACTTT	CASSLRGLGDNSPLHF
TRBJ1-2	.	.	TRBV7-2	TGTGCCAGCAGCACCAGTCAGGCGGGCTATGGCTACACCTTC	CASSTSQAGYGYTF
TRBJ2-7	TRBD2	.	TRBV10-1	TGCGCCAGCAGTGGACTAGCGGGAGTAATGTACTTC	CASSGLAGVMYF
TRBJ1-2	TRBD1	once	TRBV7-9	TGTGCCAGCAGCGTCGGACCAGGGACAGCCTATGGCTACACCTTC	CASSVGPGTAYGYTF
TRBJ2-2	.	.	TRBV2	TGTGCCAGCAATGGAGAGGCACGGAACACCGGGGAGCTGTTTTTT	CASNGEARNTGELFF
TRBJ1-5	.	few	TRBV7-2	TGTGCCAGCAGCCCAGCAGGGACCCGGGATCAGCCCCAGCATTTT	CASSPAGTRDQPQHF
TRBJ2-2	.	.	TRBV11-2	TGTGCCAGCAGCTCCAATCGCCTGGGGGCCTCAAACACCGGGGAGCTGTTTTTT	CASSSNRLGASNTGELFF
TRBJ1-3	.	.	TRBV7-8	TGTGCCAGCAGCTTAGAGTCAGGACGAAACACCATATATTTT	CASSLESGRNTIYF
TRBJ2-3	TRBD2	.	TRBV9	TGTGCCAGCACCTTCGGGACTAGCGGGACAGATACGCAGTATTTT	CASTFGTSGTDTQYF
TRBJ2-7	.	.	TRBV6-5	TGTGCCAGCAGTTACTCGGGGAAGTACGAGCAGTACTTC	CASSYSGKYEQYF
TRBJ1-5	.	.	TRBV10-2	TGCGCCAGCAGTGAGTCGGGAGGGGCGAATCAGCCCCAGCATTTT	CASSESGGANQPQHF
TRBJ2-7	TRBD2	.	TRBV10-3	TGTGCCACCGGGGGAGCGGGAGTGTCCTACGAGCAGTACTTC	CATGGAGVSYEQYF
TRBJ2-2	.	.	TRBV14	TGTGCCAGCAGCCAGGGAATTACCGGGGAGCTGTTTTTT	CASSQGITGELFF
TRBJ2-7	.	.	TRBV5-1	TGCGCCAGCAGCTTGGGTCCAGGAGGGCCTTCCGAGCAGTACTTC	CASSLGPGGPSEQYF
TRBJ2-1	TRBD2	.	TRBV9	TGTGCCAGCAGCGTAGGCGGGGGAGTAGGTGAGCAGTTCTTC	CASSVGGGVGEQFF
TRBJ1-1	TRBD1	few	TRBV19	TGTGCCAGTAGTATACGGCGGGCAGGGGGGAACACTGAAGCTTTCTTT	CASSIRRAGGNTEAFF
TRBJ1-1	TRBD1	.	TRBV28	TGTGCCAGCAGTACATACAAGGACAGGGCGTCAGCTTTCTTT	CASSTYKDRASAFF
TRBJ2-7	.	.	TRBV7-2	TGTGCCAGCAGCTTAGCGCAGAGTGGGGAGCAGTACTTC	CASSLAQSGEQYF
TRBJ2-7	TRBD1	once	TRBV6-1	TGTGCCAGCAGTGAAGGCCTGAGGGGGCAGTTCTCCTACGAGCAGTACTTC	CASSEGLRGQFSYEQYF
TRBJ2-2	.	.	TRBV18	TGTGCCAGCTCACCAAGTCCAGAGAACACCGGGGAGCTGTTTTTT	CASSPSPENTGELFF
TRBJ1-2	TRBD1	.	TRBV18	TGTGCCAGCTCACTCCAGGGGGCGATGTATGGCTACACCTTC	CASSLQGAMYGYTF
TRBJ2-1	.	.	TRBV5-6	TGTGCCAGCAGCTTGGGCAGGGATCGGGATGAGCAGTTCTTC	CASSLGRDRDEQFF
TRBJ2-6	.	.	TRBV9	TGTGCCAGCAGCGTAGCCGAAGGGAGTGGGGCCAACGTCCTGACTTTC	CASSVAEGSGANVLTF
TRBJ2-6	.	.	TRBV5-6	TGTGCCAGCAGATCCCTAAACTTAGGCTCTGGGGCCAACGTCCTGACTTTC	CASRSLNLGSGANVLTF
TRBJ2-4	.	.	TRBV29-1	TGCAGCGTTGAAACGGGGGAGCGGTCGGTGGACAAAAACATTCAGTACTTC	CSVETGERSVDKNIQYF
TRBJ2-2	TRBD2	.	TRBV7-8	TGTGCCAGCAGCTTAGTGGCTAGCGGTAACACCGGGGAGCTGTTTTTT	CASSLVASGNTGELFF